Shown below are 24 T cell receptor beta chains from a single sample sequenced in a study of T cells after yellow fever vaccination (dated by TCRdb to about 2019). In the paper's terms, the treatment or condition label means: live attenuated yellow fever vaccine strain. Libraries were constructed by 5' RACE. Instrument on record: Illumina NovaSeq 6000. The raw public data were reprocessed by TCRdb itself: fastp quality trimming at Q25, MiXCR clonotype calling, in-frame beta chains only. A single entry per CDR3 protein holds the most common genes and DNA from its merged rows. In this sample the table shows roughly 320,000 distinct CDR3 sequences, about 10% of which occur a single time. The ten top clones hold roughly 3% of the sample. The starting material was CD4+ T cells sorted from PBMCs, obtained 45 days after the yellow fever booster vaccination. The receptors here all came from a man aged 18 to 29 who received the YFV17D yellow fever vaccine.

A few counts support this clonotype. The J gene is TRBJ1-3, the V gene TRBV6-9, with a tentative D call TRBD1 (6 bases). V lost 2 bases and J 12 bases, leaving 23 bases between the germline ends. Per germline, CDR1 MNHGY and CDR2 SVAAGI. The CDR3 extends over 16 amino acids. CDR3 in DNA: TGTGCCAGCAGTTATGACGGACGGCGTCGGACAGAGGGCATATATTTT. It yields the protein CASSYDGRRRTEGIYF.

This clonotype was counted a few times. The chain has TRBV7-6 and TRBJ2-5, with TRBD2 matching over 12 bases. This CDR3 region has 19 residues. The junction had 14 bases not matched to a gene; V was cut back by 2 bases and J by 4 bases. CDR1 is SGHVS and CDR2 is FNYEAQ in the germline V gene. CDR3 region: CASSLSVPSSGGALETQYF. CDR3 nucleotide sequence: TGTGCCAGCAGCTTATCGGTGCCCTCTAGCGGGGGGGCTTTAGAGACCCAGTACTTC.

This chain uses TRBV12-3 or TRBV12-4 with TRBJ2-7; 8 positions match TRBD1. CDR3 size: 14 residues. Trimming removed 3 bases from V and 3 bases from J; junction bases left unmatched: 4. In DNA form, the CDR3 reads TGTGCCAGCAGTTTCGGACAGGGCCGCTACGAGCAGTACGTC. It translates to CASSFGQGRYEQYV.

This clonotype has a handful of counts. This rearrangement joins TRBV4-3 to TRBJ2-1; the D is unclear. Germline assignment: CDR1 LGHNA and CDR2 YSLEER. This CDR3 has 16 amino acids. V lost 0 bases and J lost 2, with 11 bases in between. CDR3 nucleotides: TGCGCCAGCAGCCAAGAGCACACAATGACCTACAATGAGCAGTTCTTC. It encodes CASSQEHTMTYNEQFF.

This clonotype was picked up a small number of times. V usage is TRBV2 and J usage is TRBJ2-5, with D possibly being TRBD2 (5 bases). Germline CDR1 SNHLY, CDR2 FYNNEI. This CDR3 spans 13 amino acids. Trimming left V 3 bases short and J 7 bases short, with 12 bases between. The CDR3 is CASSEGSAGTQYF. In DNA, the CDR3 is TGTGCCAGCAGTGAGGGCAGCGCGGGGACCCAGTACTTC.

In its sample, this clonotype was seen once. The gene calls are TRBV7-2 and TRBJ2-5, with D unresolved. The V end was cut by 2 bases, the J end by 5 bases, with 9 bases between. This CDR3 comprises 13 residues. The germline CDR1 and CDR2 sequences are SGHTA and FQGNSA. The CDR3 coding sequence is TGTGCCAGCAGCTTAAGGCGAGCGGAGACCCAGTACTTC. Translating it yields CASSLRRAETQYF. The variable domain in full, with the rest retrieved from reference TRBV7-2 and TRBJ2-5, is GAGVSQSPSNKVTEKGKDVELRCDPISGHTALYWYRQSLGQGLEFLIYFQGNSAPDKSGLPSDRFSAERTGGSVSTLTIQRTQQEDSAVYLCASSLRRAETQYFGPGTRLLVL.

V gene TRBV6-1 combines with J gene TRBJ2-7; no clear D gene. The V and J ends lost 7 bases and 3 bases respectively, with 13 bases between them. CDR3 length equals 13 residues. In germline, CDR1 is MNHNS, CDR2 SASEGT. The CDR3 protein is CASTSARYYEQYV. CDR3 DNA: TGTGCCAGCACCTCTGCCAGGTACTACGAGCAGTACGTC.

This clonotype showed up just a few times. The CDR3 DNA sequence: TGTGCCAGCAGCCTCTCCGACCCTGCTAACACCATATATTTT. Amino acids: CASSLSDPANTIYF. This chain connects TRBV12-3 or TRBV12-4 to TRBJ1-3; D gene unclear. The length of the CDR3 is 14 residues. Trimming left V 6 bases short and J 7 bases short, with 16 bases between.

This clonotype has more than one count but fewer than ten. CDR3 sequence: CASSQLNLVTAEEQFF. CDR3 coding DNA: TGCGCCAGCAGCCAACTAAACCTGGTGACGGCTGAGGAGCAGTTCTTC. The V call is TRBV4-1, the J call TRBJ2-1; D is uncertain. Trimming left V 2 bases short and J 10 bases short, with 21 bases between. The CDR3 has 16 residues. The V gene's germline CDR1 is MGHRA and CDR2 YSYEKL.

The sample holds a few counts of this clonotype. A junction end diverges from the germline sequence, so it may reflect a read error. The DNA of the CDR3 is TGTTCCAGCAGCTTACCCAGGGAATGGGAATACGAGCAGTACTTC. Translation: CSSSLPREWEYEQYF. The rearrangement links TRBV7-6 to TRBJ2-7, with D perhaps matching TRBD1 (5 bases). This CDR3 has 15 amino acids. CDR1 SGHVS and CDR2 FNYEAQ come from the germline V gene.

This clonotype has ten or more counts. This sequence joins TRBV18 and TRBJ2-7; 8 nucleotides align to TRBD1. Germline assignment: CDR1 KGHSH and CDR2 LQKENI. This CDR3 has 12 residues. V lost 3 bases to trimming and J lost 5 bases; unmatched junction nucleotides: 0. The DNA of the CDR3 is TGTGCCAGCTCACCGACAGGGGACGAGCAGTACGTC. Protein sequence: CASSPTGDEQYV.

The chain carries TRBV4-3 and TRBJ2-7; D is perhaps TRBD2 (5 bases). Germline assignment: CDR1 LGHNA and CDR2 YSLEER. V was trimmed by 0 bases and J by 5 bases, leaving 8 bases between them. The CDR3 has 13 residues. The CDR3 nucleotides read TGCGCCAGCAGCCAAGAGCCGGGAAACGAGCAGTACGTC. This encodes CASSQEPGNEQYV.

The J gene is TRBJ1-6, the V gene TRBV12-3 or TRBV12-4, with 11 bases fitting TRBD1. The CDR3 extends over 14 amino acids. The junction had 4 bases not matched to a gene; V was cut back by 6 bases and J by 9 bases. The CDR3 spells CASSQDRGLSPLHF. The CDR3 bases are TGTGCCAGCAGCCAGGACAGGGGGCTTTCACCCCTCCACTTT.

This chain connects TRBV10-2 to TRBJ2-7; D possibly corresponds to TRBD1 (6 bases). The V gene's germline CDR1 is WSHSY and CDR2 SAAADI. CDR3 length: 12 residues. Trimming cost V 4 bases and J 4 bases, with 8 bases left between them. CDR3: CASSGDTYEQYF. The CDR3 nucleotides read TGCGCCAGCAGTGGGGACACGTACGAGCAGTACTTC.

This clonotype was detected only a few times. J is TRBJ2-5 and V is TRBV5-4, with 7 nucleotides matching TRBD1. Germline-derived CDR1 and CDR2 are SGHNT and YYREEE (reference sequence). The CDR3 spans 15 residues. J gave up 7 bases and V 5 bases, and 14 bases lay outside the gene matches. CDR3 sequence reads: CASRVDLQGKGTQYF. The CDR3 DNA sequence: TGTGCCAGCAGGGTGGATTTACAGGGGAAGGGGACCCAGTACTTC.

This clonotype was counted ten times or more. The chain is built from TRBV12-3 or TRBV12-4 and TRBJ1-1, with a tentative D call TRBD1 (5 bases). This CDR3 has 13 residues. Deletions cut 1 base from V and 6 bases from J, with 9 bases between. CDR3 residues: CASSLVGGAEAFF. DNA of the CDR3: TGTGCCAGCAGTTTAGTTGGGGGGGCTGAAGCTTTCTTT.

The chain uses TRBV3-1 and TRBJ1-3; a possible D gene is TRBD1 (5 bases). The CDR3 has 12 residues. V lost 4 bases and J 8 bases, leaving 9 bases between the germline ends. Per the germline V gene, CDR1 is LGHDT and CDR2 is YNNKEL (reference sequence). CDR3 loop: CASSLMGDTIYF. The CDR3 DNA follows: TGTGCCAGCAGCCTGATGGGGGACACCATATATTTT.

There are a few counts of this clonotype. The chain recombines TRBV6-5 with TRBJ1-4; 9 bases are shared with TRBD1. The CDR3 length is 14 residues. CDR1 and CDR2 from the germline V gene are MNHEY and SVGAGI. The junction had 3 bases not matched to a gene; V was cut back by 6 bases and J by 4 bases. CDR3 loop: CASRDRGGNEKLFF. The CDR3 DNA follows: TGTGCCAGCAGAGACAGGGGGGGTAATGAAAAACTGTTTTTT.

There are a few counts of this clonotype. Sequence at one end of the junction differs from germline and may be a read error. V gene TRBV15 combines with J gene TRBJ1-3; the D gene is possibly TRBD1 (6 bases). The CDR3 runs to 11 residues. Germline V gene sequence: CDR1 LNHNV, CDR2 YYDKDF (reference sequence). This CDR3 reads CATSRDRGGPF. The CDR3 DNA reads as TGTGCCACCAGCAGAGATCGAGGGGGTCCCTTT.

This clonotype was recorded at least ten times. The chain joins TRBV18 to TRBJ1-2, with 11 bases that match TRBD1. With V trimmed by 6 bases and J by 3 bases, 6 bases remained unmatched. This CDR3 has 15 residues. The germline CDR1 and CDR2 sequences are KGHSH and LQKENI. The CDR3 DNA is TGTGCCAGCTCCCAAGGACAGGGGGCGTACTATGGCTACACCTTC. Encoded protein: CASSQGQGAYYGYTF.

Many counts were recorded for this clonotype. CDR3 in amino acids: CASSQRSSGATNEKLFF. For the CDR3, the DNA is TGTGCCAGCAGCCAAAGGTCTTCGGGTGCAACTAATGAAAAACTGTTTTTT. This chain joins TRBV4-2 and TRBJ1-4; D is unresolved. CDR1 LGHNA and CDR2 YNFKEQ come from the germline V gene. The CDR3 sequence is 17 residues long. V lost 2 bases to trimming and J lost 0 bases, with 13 bases between them.

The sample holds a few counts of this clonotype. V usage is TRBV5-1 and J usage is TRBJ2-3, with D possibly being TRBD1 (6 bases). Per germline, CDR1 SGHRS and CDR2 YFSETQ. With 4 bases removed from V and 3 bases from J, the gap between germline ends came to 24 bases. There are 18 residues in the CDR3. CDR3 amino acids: CASSPRPGGGERTDTQYF. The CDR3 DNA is TGCGCCAGCAGCCCACGCCCGGGTGGGGGCGAAAGGACAGATACGCAGTATTTT.

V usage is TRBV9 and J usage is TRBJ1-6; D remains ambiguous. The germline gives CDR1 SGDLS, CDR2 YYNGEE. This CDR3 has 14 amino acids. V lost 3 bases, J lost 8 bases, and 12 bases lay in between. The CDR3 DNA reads TGTGCCAGCAGCGCCGATCCCCAGGATTCACCCCTCCACTTT. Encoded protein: CASSADPQDSPLHF.

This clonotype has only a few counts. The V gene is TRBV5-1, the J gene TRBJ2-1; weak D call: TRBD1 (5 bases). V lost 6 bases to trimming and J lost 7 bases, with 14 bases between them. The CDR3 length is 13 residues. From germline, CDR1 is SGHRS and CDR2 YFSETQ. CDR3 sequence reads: CASTWQGANEQFF. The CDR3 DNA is TGCGCCAGCACGTGGCAGGGCGCAAATGAGCAGTTCTTC.